Given below is one TCR beta chain in context. Assay: immunoSEQ multiplex PCR; the TCRdb copy retains only in-frame clones and omits some. The sample gives about 70,000 clones, roughly 90% of which show up once; roughly 5% is in the top ten. The source of the sample is a study of technical replicates of blood from a handful of donors. Trimming cost V 1 base and J 1 base, with 12 bases left between them. This CDR3 has 16 residues. Looked up from germline, CDR1 is MNHNS and CDR2 is SASEGT. The receptor was isolated from a human donor in good health. Some clones in this sample may be carry-over from other donors' samples. The chain links TRBV6-1 to TRBJ2-3; maybe TRBD1 (6 bases). Sequenced material: PBMCs. CDR3 DNA sequence: TGTGCCAGCAGTGAAGGTAGAGCAGGGGGCACAGATACGCAGTATTTT. This encodes CASSEGRAGGTDTQYF.